A single sample is the source of the 14 T cell receptor beta chains below, sequenced in a study of blood T cell repertoires in COVID-19. TCRdb keeps only in-frame clones here, not all; method: immunoSEQ multiplex PCR. The repertoire holds around 200,000 clones, with more than 75% as singletons. Sequenced: peripheral blood. Receptor source: a woman aged 18-35 years who had recovered from COVID-19.

The rearrangement joins TRBV18 to TRBJ1-1; 9 bases are shared with TRBD1. Germline V gene lookup returns CDR1 KGHSH and CDR2 LQKENI. The CDR3 has 16 residues. The junction had 9 bases not matched to a gene; V was cut back by 2 bases and J by 5 bases. The CDR3 nucleotides are TGTGCCAGCTCACCAATAGCGACAGGGGGAGGGACTGAAGCTTTCTTT. Its protein product is CASSPIATGGGTEAFF.

The V gene is TRBV9, the J gene TRBJ2-2, with 16 bases matching TRBD2. Per the germline V gene, CDR1 is SGDLS and CDR2 is YYNGEE. The ends lost 3 bases at V and 4 bases at J; junction bases unmatched: 3. This CDR3 is 17 amino acids long. The CDR3, as DNA: TGTGCCAGCAGCGGGGGACTAGCGGGAGGGATCACCGGGGAGCTGTTTTTT. Amino acid sequence: CASSGGLAGGITGELFF. Full variable domain (missing parts from reference TRBV9 and TRBJ2-2): DSGVTQTPKHLITATGQRVTLRCSPRSGDLSVYWYQQSLDQGLQFLIQYYNGEERAKGNILERFSAQQFPDLHSELNLSSLELGDSALYFCASSGGLAGGITGELFFGEGSRLTVL.

J is TRBJ1-5 and V is TRBV28; 9 bases agree with TRBD1. From germline, CDR1 is MDHEN and CDR2 SYDVKM. The CDR3 extends over 13 amino acids. Germline trimming cut 5 bases from V and 8 bases from J; bases unmatched to any gene: 4. CDR3 amino acids: CASSTGGWKPQHF. CDR3 nucleotides: TGTGCCAGCAGTACAGGGGGCTGGAAGCCCCAGCATTTT.

The chain uses TRBV18 and TRBJ2-2, with 9 bases that match TRBD1. From germline, CDR1 is KGHSH and CDR2 LQKENI. The CDR3 covers 15 residues. The trim removed 6 bases at V and 6 bases at J, leaving 8 bases unmatched. The CDR3 DNA is TGTGCCAGCTCGTCCGGGACAGGGTCGGCCGGGGAGCTGTTTTTT. It codes for CASSSGTGSAGELFF.

In regard to this clone: Mismatch with germline at one junction end may stem from a read error. The chain joins TRBV6-1 to TRBJ2-3; possibly TRBD1 for D (6 bases). The CDR3 length is 16 residues. Per the germline V gene, CDR1 is MNHNS and CDR2 is SASEGT. For the CDR3, the DNA is TGTGCCAGCAGAGAAGCAGGGGTAATAGGGTCAGATACGCAGTATTTT. It yields the protein CASREAGVIGSDTQYF.

This clone was counted a single time. The chain couples TRBV20-1 to TRBJ2-7; 9 bases align to TRBD2. CDR1 DFQATT and CDR2 SNEGSKA come from the germline V gene (reference sequence). The V and J ends lost 3 bases and 6 bases, in that order; junction bases with no gene match: 6. This CDR3 region has 13 residues. The DNA of the CDR3 is TGCAGTGCTAGTAGCGGGAGTAGGTCCGAGCAGTACGTC. It is translated as CSASSGSRSEQYV.

There are a few counts of this clone. The chain links TRBV5-1 to TRBJ2-7, with 9 bases lining up with TRBD2. Germline V CDR1 and CDR2: SGHRS, YFSETQ. V was clipped by 4 bases and J by 2 bases; unmatched bases: 7. The CDR3 loop spans 15 amino acids. For the CDR3, the DNA is TGCGCCAGCAGCCGGACTAGCGACTCGACCTACGAGCAGTACGTC. This translates into CASSRTSDSTYEQYV.

The chain has TRBV6-4 and TRBJ2-1; 7 bases fit TRBD2. This CDR3 spans 14 amino acids. V was clipped by 3 bases and J by 8 bases; unmatched bases: 7. CDR1 is MRHNA, CDR2 SNTAGT, per germline. In DNA form, the CDR3 reads TGTGCCAGCAGTGAGGGGGGGACTTCGTATGAGCAGTTCTTC. It yields the protein CASSEGGTSYEQFF.

This clone was detected once. The CDR3 sequence is CASSPATGVAYGYTF. CDR3 in DNA: TGTGCCAGCAGCCCAGCGACAGGGGTGGCCTATGGCTACACCTTC. This chain joins TRBV9 and TRBJ1-2; 8 bases match TRBD1. The V gene end was trimmed by 4 bases and the J gene end by 4 bases; junction bases not matched to a gene: 9. Germline V lookup: CDR1 SGDLS, CDR2 YYNGEE. The length of the CDR3 is 15 residues.

The chain links TRBV6-5 to TRBJ1-2, with 7 nucleotides matching TRBD1. V lost 0 bases and J lost 4; bases outside the gene matches: 8. The CDR3 is 16 amino acids. Germline V CDR1 and CDR2: MNHEY, SVGAGI. The CDR3 DNA is TGTGCCAGCAGTTACTCGAGTAGGGGGCATCCCTATGGCTACACCTTC. The encoded protein is CASSYSSRGHPYGYTF.

V and J are TRBV3-1 (or the pseudogene TRBV3-2) and TRBJ1-1, with D unclear. With 0 bases removed from V and 7 bases from J, the gap between germline ends came to 9 bases. Per the germline V gene, CDR1 is LGHDT and CDR2 is YNNKEL (reference sequence). The CDR3 runs to 13 residues. CDR3 nucleotides: TGTGCCAGCAGCCAAGAAGGCGGTCTTGAAGCTTTCTTT. As protein: CASSQEGGLEAFF.

This chain uses TRBV10-1 with TRBJ2-7, with D tentatively TRBD1 (5 bases). The germline CDR1 and CDR2 sequences are WNHNN and SYGVQD (reference sequence). This CDR3 spans 21 amino acids. Trimming cost V 2 bases and J 0 bases, with 29 bases left between them. As DNA, the CDR3 is TGCGCCAGCAGTGAGACACCGATTCGACCTAGGGCTACAGGCAGCTCCTACGAGCAGTACTTC. This codes for CASSETPIRPRATGSSYEQYF.

The chain links TRBV5-1 to TRBJ2-3; tentative D call: TRBD2 (6 bases). Trimming cost V 3 bases and J 2 bases, with 7 bases left between them. CDR1 SGHRS and CDR2 YFSETQ come from the germline V gene. The CDR3 extends over 13 amino acids. The CDR3 coding sequence is TGCGCCAGCAGCTGGGGGGTCACAGATACGCAGTATTTT. Translating it yields CASSWGVTDTQYF.

The genes are TRBV6-5 and TRBJ1-5, with D uncertain. The CDR3 runs 16 residues. Germline CDR1 reads MNHEY; CDR2 reads SVGAGI. V was cut by 2 bases and J by 0 bases, with 11 bases left in between. CDR3: CASSYRGPYSNQPQHF. DNA for the CDR3: TGTGCCAGCAGTTACAGAGGGCCCTATAGCAATCAGCCCCAGCATTTT.